The TCR beta chain described here comes from a study of post-analysis software for immune sequencing data. Whole-study findings and limits: Those with multiple sclerosis, the patient group, showed significantly lower normalized Chao1 diversity than controls. TRBV5-6, TRBV5-1 and TRBV20-1 were among about 5 TRBV segments more frequent in patients than controls. By F measure, samples from a shared preparation batch strongly co-clustered.

This clonotype was seen ten or more times. Antigen unknown. Every TCR beta cDNA library bore unique molecular identifiers. TCRdb called the PCR reads again in MiXCR, with one record for every CDR3 protein. The data show 250,000 to 300,000 distinct CDR3 sequences, 30% to 45% seen once. V gave up 6 bases and J gave up 4 bases; unmatched junction bases: 6. CDR1 and CDR2 (germline): MGHDK, SYGVNS. This CDR3 has 15 amino acids. Sequenced: blood. The rearrangement joins TRBV25-1 to TRBJ1-4, with 9 positions matching TRBD1. The clonotype originates from a girl aged 10 to 17 with multiple sclerosis. CDR3 bases: TGTGCCAGCAGCCTAGGGGGACAGGGTAATGAAAAACTGTTTTTT. Translating gives CASSLGGQGNEKLFF.